This T cell receptor beta chain was recovered during a study of T cell responses to AZD1222 COVID-19 vaccine. Points from the study as a whole: Possibly, clonal diversity was underestimated; donors were largely white British and included more females. Just a handful of AZD1222 recipients tested seropositive at baseline. A reported finding is that nearly half of spike-specific TCRs target unmutated variant regions.

This clone was seen just once. The target antigen is unknown. Germline-derived CDR1 and CDR2 are GTSNPN and SVGIG (reference sequence). This CDR3 has 19 amino acids. Trimming shortened V by 3 bases and J by 0 bases, and 21 bases separated the two germline ends. Only in-frame clones appear in the TCRdb table, and some are missing; sequencing was by immunoSEQ multiplex PCR. The top ten hold less than 25% of the sample, which has tens of thousands of clones, more than 70% seen once. The V call is TRBV30, the J call TRBJ1-6, with D tentatively TRBD1 (5 bases). Sequenced here: peripheral blood, sampled on day 0 of AZD1222 vaccination. This receptor was identified in an adult in good health. CDR3 nucleotides: TGTGCCTGGAGGGAAGACAGAGGTAGCCCGAGCTCCTATAATTCACCCCTCCACTTT. Its translation is CAWREDRGSPSSYNSPLHF.